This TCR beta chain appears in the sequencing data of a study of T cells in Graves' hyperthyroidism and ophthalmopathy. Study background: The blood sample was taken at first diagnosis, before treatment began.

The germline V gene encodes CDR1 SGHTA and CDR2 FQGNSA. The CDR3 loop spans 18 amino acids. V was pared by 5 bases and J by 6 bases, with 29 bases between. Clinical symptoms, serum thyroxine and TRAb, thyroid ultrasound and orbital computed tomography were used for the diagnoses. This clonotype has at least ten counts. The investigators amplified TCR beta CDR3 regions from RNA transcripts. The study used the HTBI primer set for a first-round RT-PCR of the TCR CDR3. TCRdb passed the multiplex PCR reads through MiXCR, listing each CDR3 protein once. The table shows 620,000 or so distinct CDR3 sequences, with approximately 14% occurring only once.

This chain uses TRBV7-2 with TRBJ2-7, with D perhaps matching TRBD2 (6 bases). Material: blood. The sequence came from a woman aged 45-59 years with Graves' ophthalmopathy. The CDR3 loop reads CASSLLFVGRSGLSEQYF. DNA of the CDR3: TGTGCCAGCAGCCTCCTCTTTGTCGGGAGAAGCGGTCTATCCGAGCAGTACTTC.